These T cell receptor beta chains were read from a single sample in a study of blood T cell repertoires in COVID-19. The data were produced by immunoSEQ multiplex PCR, yet TCRdb's version contains in-frame clones alone and is incomplete. The sample lists fewer than 300,000 clones; roughly 80% were seen once. Sample: PBMCs or T cells enriched from blood (not recorded which). The receptors were gathered from a man aged 40-55 years who had been exposed to COVID-19. Each CDR3 is given with its conserved first and last residue. Each record gives: V gene, clone size, D gene, J gene, CDR3 protein, CDR3 DNA. A D gene is named only where the DNA matches it firmly. Expanded clones are given a class, and other clones once, few, many or no size at all.

TRBV14	-	-	TRBJ1-2	CASSQEKTGIYGYTF	TGTGCCAGCAGCCAAGAAAAAACAGGGATCTATGGCTACACCTTC
TRBV7-7	-	TRBD1	TRBJ1-5	CASSLVLAAGTGVIQPQHF	TGTGCTAGCAGCTTAGTTCTGGCCGCCGGGACAGGGGTAATTCAGCCCCAGCATTTT
TRBV19	-	TRBD1	TRBJ1-1	CASSGRDRDTEAFF	TGTGCCAGTAGTGGCCGGGACAGAGACACTGAAGCTTTCTTT
TRBV24-1	-	-	TRBJ1-2	CATSDPSMTGGYGYTF	TGTGCCACCAGTGATCCCTCGATGACAGGCGGCTATGGCTACACCTTC
TRBV10-3	once	-	TRBJ1-1	CAIRPGQSEAFF	TGTGCCATCAGGCCCGGACAGTCTGAAGCTTTCTTT
TRBV7-8	-	-	TRBJ1-5	CASSLGSGGNQPQHF	TGTGCCAGCAGCTTAGGGTCCGGGGGCAATCAGCCCCAGCATTTT
TRBV15	-	TRBD2	TRBJ2-1	CATSRDRGIAGRGSYNEQFF	TGTGCCACCAGCAGAGATCGGGGAATAGCGGGAAGAGGGTCCTACAATGAGCAGTTCTTC
TRBV19	-	TRBD2	TRBJ2-3	CASIGTSGIRYF	TGTGCCAGTATTGGGACTAGCGGGATCAGGTATTTT
TRBV24-1	-	-	TRBJ1-2	CATSDEAVSYGYTF	TGTGCCACCAGTGATGAGGCGGTGAGTTATGGCTACACCTTC
TRBV3-1/TRBV3-2	-	-	TRBJ1-1	CASSQADTLTEAFF	TGTGCCAGCAGCCAAGCTGACACCCTCACTGAAGCTTTCTTT
TRBV9	-	-	TRBJ2-7	CASSIQGGYEQYF	TGTGCCAGCAGCATACAGGGGGGGTACGAGCAGTACTTC
TRBV5-4	-	TRBD2	TRBJ2-1	CASTLPFESGKEDEQFF	TGTGCCAGCACCCTTCCCTTTGAGAGCGGGAAAGAGGATGAGCAGTTCTTC
TRBV7-8	few	TRBD1	TRBJ1-2	CASSLAGGAGYTF	TGTGCCAGCAGCTTAGCAGGGGGCGCGGGCTACACCTTC
TRBV4-1	-	-	TRBJ1-6	CASSQGESSYNSPLHF	TGCGCCAGCAGCCAAGGGGAGAGCTCCTATAATTCACCCCTCCACTTT
TRBV4-1	few	-	TRBJ2-6	CASSQPSGTPGDSGANVLTF	TGCGCCAGCAGCCAGCCCTCGGGGACCCCGGGGGACTCTGGGGCCAACGTCCTGACTTTC
TRBV18	-	-	TRBJ1-2	CASFGYGYTF	TGTGCCAGCTTCGGGTATGGCTACACCTTC
TRBV6-2/TRBV6-3	few	TRBD2	TRBJ2-3	CASSYELLAGELTDTQYF	TGTGCCAGCAGTTACGAGTTATTAGCGGGAGAATTAACAGATACGCAGTATTTT
TRBV19	-	TRBD2	TRBJ2-7	CATSTGGGKFYEQYF	TGTGCCACTTCGACCGGGGGGGGGAAATTCTACGAGCAGTACTTC
TRBV19	-	-	TRBJ2-5	CASSIGAAWRETQYF	TGTGCCAGTAGTATTGGGGCAGCATGGCGGGAGACCCAGTACTTC
TRBV20-1	-	-	TRBJ2-3	CSASRLGLTDTQYF	TGCAGTGCTAGTAGGCTAGGCCTCACAGATACGCAGTATTTT
TRBV25-1	-	-	TRBJ2-5	CASSEAGFETQYF	TGTGCCAGCAGTGAGGCAGGTTTTGAGACCCAGTACTTC
TRBV9	-	-	TRBJ2-5	CASSVGGTPSSQETQYF	TGTGCCAGCAGCGTGGGTGGGACACCGAGCTCTCAAGAGACCCAGTACTTC
TRBV27	-	TRBD2	TRBJ2-7	CASRPPGQGLALLEGEQYF	TGTGCCAGCAGACCCCCCGGGCAGGGACTAGCACTTTTGGAGGGCGAGCAGTACTTC
TRBV27	once	-	TRBJ1-4	CASSLGGKEKLFF	TGTGCCAGCAGTTTAGGGGGGAAGGAAAAACTGTTTTTT
TRBV19	few	TRBD1	TRBJ1-1	CASSAVDRDNTEAFF	TGTGCCAGTAGCGCCGTGGACAGGGATAACACTGAAGCTTTCTTT
TRBV7-2	-	TRBD2	TRBJ2-4	CASSALLAGENIQYF	TGTGCCAGCAGCGCTCTCCTAGCGGGAGAAAACATTCAGTACTTC
TRBV30	few	-	TRBJ1-1	CAWKRVEAFF	TGTGCCTGGAAGAGGGTGGAAGCTTTCTTT